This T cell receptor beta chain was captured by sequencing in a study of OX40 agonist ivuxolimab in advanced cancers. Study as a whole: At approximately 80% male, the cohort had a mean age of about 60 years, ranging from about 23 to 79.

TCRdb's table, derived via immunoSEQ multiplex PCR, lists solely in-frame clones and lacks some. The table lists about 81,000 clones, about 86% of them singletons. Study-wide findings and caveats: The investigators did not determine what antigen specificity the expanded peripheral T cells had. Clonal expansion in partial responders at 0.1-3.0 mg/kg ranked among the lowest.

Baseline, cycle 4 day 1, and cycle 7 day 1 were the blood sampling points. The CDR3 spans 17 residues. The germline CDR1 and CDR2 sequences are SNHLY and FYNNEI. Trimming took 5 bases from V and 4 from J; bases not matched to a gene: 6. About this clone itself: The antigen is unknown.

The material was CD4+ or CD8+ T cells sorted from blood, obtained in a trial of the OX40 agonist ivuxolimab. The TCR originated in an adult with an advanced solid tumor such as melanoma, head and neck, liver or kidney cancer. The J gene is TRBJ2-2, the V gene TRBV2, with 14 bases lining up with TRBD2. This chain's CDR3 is CASSSGLAGGVTGELFF. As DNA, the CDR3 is TGTGCCAGCAGTTCCGGACTAGCGGGAGGCGTCACCGGGGAGCTGTTTTTT.